This TCR beta chain came from a study of human T cells and chemical hapten exposure. Points from the study as a whole: DPC sensitization did not alter TCRs above 1 in 1000 frequency.

Original processing methods: Individual samples carried between about 23,224 and 750,000 TCRs, with 95,638 as the median. TCRdb recomputed calls from the RACE reads with MiXCR, one row per CDR3 protein. Clone size and V and J calls follow TCRdb, not the original study. The profile shows some 180,000 distinct CDR3 sequences, roughly a quarter of them singletons. The time point denotes: patch test 3, about 24 weeks after DPC sensitization. Treatment noted: therapeutic diphenylcyclopropenone sensitization with weekly scalp DPC. Blood collection took place prior to placing each patch test. Patients had alopecia, were aged 18 to 70, and were not pregnant. The CDR3 has 15 amino acids. Germline V CDR1 and CDR2: SGHTA, FQGNSA. Trimming pared 1 base from V and 6 bases from J, leaving 14 bases between. Regarding this clonotype: Antigen specificity is unknown.

This clonotype was obtained from a woman aged 40 to 50 with alopecia areata. Some clones in this sample may be carry-over from other donors' samples. Source: whole blood, taken in connection with sensitization to the hapten diphenylcyclopropenone (DPC). The chain uses TRBV7-2 and TRBJ2-3; no reliable D call. CDR3 DNA: TGTGCCAGCAGCTTAGACTCCACCCGAGGTGATACGCAGTATTTT. It specifies CASSLDSTRGDTQYF.